This T cell receptor beta chain was obtained from a study of identical twins. The study's findings and limits: Cord blood beta clonotypes that were abundant carried fewer insertions, and memory repertoires showed no such trend. Excess sharing between twins was weaker in beta out-of-frame sequences. Twin sharing of out-of-frame TCR alpha was underestimated by models in monozygotic pairs.

V lost 4 bases and J lost 2; bases outside the gene matches: 3. Germline CDR1 LNHDA, CDR2 SQIVND (reference sequence). The CDR3 covers 15 residues. TCRdb reprocessed the 5' RACE reads with MiXCR, giving one entry per CDR3 protein. The table has roughly 630,000 distinct CDR3 sequences, under 8.5% seen once; the top ten hold roughly 1.5%. This clonotype came up many times. What it binds is not known. These same data were also listed under a study on yellow fever vaccine responses in identical twins.

The clonotype was recovered from a woman between 18 and 30 years old in good health. Sequenced sample: PBMCs. The chain couples TRBV19 to TRBJ2-3, with 10 nucleotides matching TRBD2. CDR3 coding DNA: TGTGCCAGTAGTACAACTAGCGGGACCACAGATACGCAGTATTTT. It specifies CASSTTSGTTDTQYF. The full variable domain, completed using reference TRBV19 and TRBJ2-3, is DGGITQSPKYLFRKEGQNVTLSCEQNLNHDAMYWYRQDPGQGLRLIYYSQIVNDFQKGDIAEGYSVSREKKESFPLTVTSAQKNPTAFYLCASSTTSGTTDTQYFGPGTRLTVL.